One and the same sample provided the 18 T cell receptor beta chains below, sequenced in a study of T cells in Graves' hyperthyroidism and ophthalmopathy. Using RNA transcripts as the source, TCR beta CDR3 regions were amplified. Carried out on the TCR CDR3, a first-round RT-PCR used the HTBI primer set. One entry per CDR3 protein results from TCRdb running MiXCR on the multiplex PCR reads. The sample holds a few hundred thousand distinct CDR3 sequences, 15% to 19% seen once. The sequenced material came from blood. All receptors derive from a woman between 18 and 30 years old with Graves' hyperthyroidism.

This clonotype has only a few counts. The V gene is TRBV28, the J gene TRBJ1-5; TRBD1 matches 8 bases. CDR3 size: 16 residues. J gave up 5 bases and V 6 bases, and 12 bases lay outside the gene matches. The germline V gene encodes CDR1 MDHEN and CDR2 SYDVKM. The CDR3: CASSPRPGRGHQPQHF. The DNA for the CDR3 is TGTGCCAGCAGCCCCCGGCCGGGCAGGGGGCATCAGCCCCAGCATTTT.

At least ten counts were recorded for this clonotype. The CDR3 loop reads CSARDSGGLAGGANTGELFF. DNA for the CDR3: TGCAGTGCTAGAGATAGTGGCGGACTAGCGGGAGGCGCGAACACCGGGGAGCTGTTTTTT. V gene TRBV20-1 combines with J gene TRBJ2-2; 14 nucleotides align to TRBD2. The V and J ends lost 0 bases and 0 bases, in that order; junction bases with no gene match: 9. Germline assignment: CDR1 DFQATT and CDR2 SNEGSKA (reference sequence). The CDR3 is 20 amino acids.

This clonotype occurred many times. The gene calls are TRBV20-1 and TRBJ1-1; TRBD1 aligns across 11 bases. V was clipped by 4 bases and J by 3 bases; unmatched bases: 10. Germline CDR1 and CDR2: DFQATT and SNEGSKA (reference sequence). This CDR3 has 16 residues. Written as DNA, the CDR3 is TGCAGTGCTAAAAGGGACCGGACAGGGGGCGACACTGAAGCTTTCTTT. Encoded protein: CSAKRDRTGGDTEAFF.

The V and J genes are TRBV12-3 or TRBV12-4 and TRBJ1-2; D is perhaps TRBD1 (5 bases). Trimming removed 3 bases at V and 1 base at J, with 12 bases between. The CDR3 loop spans 15 amino acids. The CDR3 DNA reads TGTGCCAGCAGTTTGAGGCAGGGAATTAACTATGGCTACACCTTC. Its translation: CASSLRQGINYGYTF.

The chain combines TRBV13 with TRBJ2-2; 12 bases agree with TRBD2. The CDR3 totals 16 residues. Germline CDR1 reads PRHDT; CDR2 reads FYEKMQ (reference sequence). The J segment lost 6 bases and the V segment lost 5 bases, leaving 7 bases of the junction unmatched. This CDR3 reads CASSRASGGAAGELFF. CDR3 DNA sequence: TGTGCCAGCAGCCGAGCTAGCGGGGGGGCGGCCGGGGAGCTGTTTTTT.

This clonotype was seen at least ten times. The chain carries TRBV14 and TRBJ2-3, with D possibly matching TRBD1 (6 bases). V lost 2 bases and J lost 5, with 11 bases in between. Looked up from germline, CDR1 is SGHDN and CDR2 is FVKESK. The CDR3 runs to 14 residues. CDR3 DNA: TGTGCCAGCAGCCAAAGGACAGACGGAGATACGCAGTATTTT. The encoded protein is CASSQRTDGDTQYF.

V and J are TRBV3-1 and TRBJ1-1, with D unclear. CDR3 length: 13 amino acids. The V and J ends lost 5 bases and 0 bases respectively, with 7 bases between them. Germline-derived CDR1 and CDR2 are LGHDT and YNNKEL (reference sequence). The CDR3 DNA follows: TGTGCCAGCAGCGACTTGGTGAACACTGAAGCTTTCTTT. Its translation is CASSDLVNTEAFF.

This clonotype appeared many times. CDR3 in amino acids: CASSGGTGGYEQYF. Here the CDR3 DNA reads TGTGCCAGCAGCGGGGGGACAGGGGGCTACGAGCAGTACTTC. The V and J genes are TRBV11-2 and TRBJ2-7, with 11 bases aligning to TRBD1. Looked up from germline, CDR1 is SGHAT and CDR2 is FQNNGV. The length of the CDR3 is 14 residues. V lost 5 bases, J lost 3 bases, and 3 bases stayed unmatched.

The chain joins TRBV5-8 to TRBJ2-7; TRBD2 matches 9 bases. The CDR3 contains 15 residues. Germline trimming cut 3 bases from V and 10 bases from J; bases unmatched to any gene: 14. Germline V gene data show CDR1 as SGHTS and CDR2 as YDEGEE. The CDR3 is CASSSGGTSSLLQYF. The CDR3 DNA sequence: TGTGCCAGCAGCTCGGGTGGGACTAGCTCGCTGCTACAGTACTTC. Based on the CDR3 plus reference TRBV5-8 and TRBJ2-7, the full variable domain is EAGVTQSPTHLIKTRGQQATLRCSPISGHTSVYWYQQALGLGLQFLLWYDEGEERNRGNFPPRFSGRQFPNYSSELNVNALELEDSALYLCASSSGGTSSLLQYFGPGTRLTVT.

This sequence joins TRBV25-1 and TRBJ2-7; weak D call: TRBD2 (5 bases). CDR1 is MGHDK, CDR2 SYGVNS, per germline. V was clipped by 6 bases and J by 2 bases, with 11 bases between them. This CDR3 is 13 amino acids long. CDR3 protein: CASRSGLTYEQYF. Here the CDR3 DNA reads TGTGCCAGCAGATCTGGACTCACCTACGAGCAGTACTTC.

The genes are TRBV28 and TRBJ1-1; D unclear. Germline CDR1 reads MDHEN; CDR2 reads SYDVKM. The CDR3 loop spans 14 amino acids. V lost 3 bases to trimming and J lost 1 base, with 9 bases between them. CDR3 sequence: CASSFRPKNTEAFF. The CDR3 DNA reads TGTGCCAGCAGTTTCAGGCCGAAGAACACTGAAGCTTTCTTT.

This clonotype was counted at least ten times. This chain uses TRBV6-1 with TRBJ2-7, with a tentative D call TRBD2 (7 bases). The CDR3 runs 14 residues. Germline CDR1 and CDR2: MNHNS and SASEGT. With 3 bases removed from V and 6 bases from J, the gap between germline ends came to 15 bases. The CDR3 DNA reads as TGTGCCAGCAGTGATGGGGGGGGGGCGAGCGAGCAGTACTTC. It encodes CASSDGGGASEQYF.

This clonotype appeared many times. The chain links TRBV5-1 to TRBJ2-7; 10 bases match TRBD2. This CDR3 contains 14 residues. V was clipped by 5 bases and J by 0 bases; unmatched bases: 2. Germline V gene sequence: CDR1 SGHRS, CDR2 YFSETQ. CDR3: CASRGLAASYEQYF. The CDR3 DNA reads TGCGCCAGCAGAGGACTAGCGGCCTCCTACGAGCAGTACTTC. The full variable domain, in which reference TRBV5-1 and TRBJ2-7 provide the parts outside the CDR3, is KAGVTQTPRYLIKTRGQQVTLSCSPISGHRSVSWYQQTPGQGLQFLFEYFSETQRNKGNFPGRFSGRQFSNSRSEMNVSTLELGDSALYLCASRGLAASYEQYFGPGTRLTVT.

This clonotype came up a few times. DNA for the CDR3: TGCGCCAGCAGCCAAGGTCCAGTGACCCTTAACTATGGCTACACCTTC. Protein sequence: CASSQGPVTLNYGYTF. The rearrangement uses TRBV4-1 and TRBJ1-2; D gene unclear. The CDR3 is 16 amino acids. Per the germline V gene, CDR1 is MGHRA and CDR2 is YSYEKL. V lost 1 base to trimming and J lost 1 base, with 13 bases between them.

There are many counts of this clonotype. V gene TRBV2 combines with J gene TRBJ1-2; no definite D call. The CDR3 length is 14 residues. The V end was cut by 7 bases, the J end by 13 bases, with 25 bases between. In germline, CDR1 is SNHLY, CDR2 FYNNEI. The CDR3: CASIGIRDYQSLTF. The CDR3 DNA reads TGTGCCAGCATAGGAATAAGGGATTACCAAAGCCTCACCTTC.

V and J are TRBV2 and TRBJ1-1; 9 bases line up with TRBD1. The trim removed 10 bases at V and 2 bases at J, leaving 8 bases unmatched. The CDR3 is made up of 14 amino acids. Germline V gives CDR1 SNHLY, CDR2 FYNNEI. CDR3 DNA sequence: TGTGCCAACTTGGGGACAGGGCAAAACACTGAAGCTTTCTTT. Protein product: CANLGTGQNTEAFF.

The chain carries TRBV20-1 and TRBJ1-4; unclear D gene. Trimming shortened V by 5 bases and J by 0 bases, and 10 bases separated the two germline ends. The CDR3 sequence is 14 residues long. From germline, CDR1 is DFQATT and CDR2 SNEGSKA (reference sequence). The CDR3 protein is CSAPRHPTNEKLFF. The CDR3 DNA sequence: TGCAGTGCTCCCCGTCATCCAACTAATGAAAAACTGTTTTTT.

This clonotype was picked up many times. CDR3 sequence: CASTGGGHYNEQFF. The DNA for the CDR3 is TGTGCCAGCACCGGCGGGGGTCACTACAATGAGCAGTTCTTC. The rearrangement uses TRBV12-3 or TRBV12-4 and TRBJ2-1; the match to TRBD2 covers 7 bases. V lost 7 bases and J lost 3; bases outside the gene matches: 6. The CDR3 extends over 14 amino acids.